A selection of T cell receptor beta chains follows, all from one sample in a study of identifying expanded T cells in peripheral blood. TCRdb's table, derived via immunoSEQ multiplex PCR, lists solely in-frame clones and lacks some. The sample yields about 80,000 clones, around 90% seen once. Sequencing was performed on blood. These receptors were obtained from a person aged 18 to 75 in good health. Both conserved end residues are part of each CDR3. The D gene is left open where the match is weak. Size is stated for part of the rows, as once, few or many counts, or as a class when the clone is expanded.

d_call: .
v_call: TRBV7-3
clone_size: .
j_call: TRBJ2-6
cdr3_length: 12
cdr3_nt: TGTGCCAGCAGCTCTGGGGCCAACGTCCTGACTTTC
cdr3_aa: CASSSGANVLTF

d_call: TRBD1
v_call: TRBV19
clone_size: .
j_call: TRBJ2-1
cdr3_length: 16
cdr3_nt: TGTGCCAGTAGTGCACAGGGGGTGAGGTCCTACAATGAGCAGTTCTTC
cdr3_aa: CASSAQGVRSYNEQFF

d_call: .
v_call: TRBV19
clone_size: .
j_call: TRBJ2-1
cdr3_length: 16
cdr3_nt: TGTGCCAGTAGTTCAGCGCGGGGTAAGGCTCTCAATGAGCAGTTCTTC
cdr3_aa: CASSSARGKALNEQFF

d_call: .
v_call: TRBV6-5
clone_size: .
j_call: TRBJ2-1
cdr3_length: 13
cdr3_nt: TGTGCCAGCAGAACATCCGGGACTCCCAAGTGGTTCTTC
cdr3_aa: CASRTSGTPKWFF

d_call: .
v_call: TRBV5-4
clone_size: .
j_call: TRBJ1-3
cdr3_length: 14
cdr3_nt: TGTGCCAGCAGTCCTCAAGGGGCTGGAAACACCATATATTTT
cdr3_aa: CASSPQGAGNTIYF

d_call: .
v_call: TRBV10-2
clone_size: few
j_call: TRBJ1-6
cdr3_length: 12
cdr3_nt: TGCGCCAGCGGACCGTCTGATTCACCCCTCCACTTT
cdr3_aa: CASGPSDSPLHF

d_call: TRBD1
v_call: TRBV2
clone_size: once
j_call: TRBJ1-4
cdr3_length: 14
cdr3_nt: TGTGCCAGCACCACAGGGGATTTAGGTGAAAAACTGTTTTTT
cdr3_aa: CASTTGDLGEKLFF

d_call: .
v_call: TRBV9
clone_size: .
j_call: TRBJ2-7
cdr3_length: 15
cdr3_nt: TGTGCCAGCAGCGTAGGTCCAGGGCGGTACTACGAGCAGTACTTC
cdr3_aa: CASSVGPGRYYEQYF

d_call: TRBD2
v_call: TRBV29-1
clone_size: .
j_call: TRBJ2-3
cdr3_length: 14
cdr3_nt: TGCAGCGCCGGGAATAGCGGGAGTCAAGATACGCAGTATTTT
cdr3_aa: CSAGNSGSQDTQYF

d_call: TRBD1
v_call: TRBV6-5
clone_size: .
j_call: TRBJ1-1
cdr3_length: 14
cdr3_nt: TGTGCCAGCAGTCGGGACAGGGTGAACACTGAAGCTTTCTTT
cdr3_aa: CASSRDRVNTEAFF

d_call: .
v_call: TRBV7-9
clone_size: .
j_call: TRBJ1-2
cdr3_length: 15
cdr3_nt: TGTGCCAGCAGCTTAGGAGCGGCGGGGGTCGATGGCTACACCTTC
cdr3_aa: CASSLGAAGVDGYTF

d_call: TRBD1
v_call: TRBV15
clone_size: .
j_call: TRBJ1-2
cdr3_length: 13
cdr3_nt: TGTGCCACCAGACACAGGGGAGGCTATGGCTACACCTTC
cdr3_aa: CATRHRGGYGYTF

d_call: TRBD2
v_call: TRBV19
clone_size: .
j_call: TRBJ2-7
cdr3_length: 18
cdr3_nt: TGTGCCAGTAGTTCCGGGCGGCCTAGCGGGAGCCTACGTAGCCAGCAGTACTTC
cdr3_aa: CASSSGRPSGSLRSQQYF

d_call: .
v_call: TRBV2
clone_size: .
j_call: TRBJ1-2
cdr3_length: 15
cdr3_nt: TGTGCCAGCACTGCCCTACGGGGGACTAACTATGGCTACACCTTC
cdr3_aa: CASTALRGTNYGYTF

d_call: .
v_call: TRBV12-5
clone_size: .
j_call: TRBJ2-7
cdr3_length: 14
cdr3_nt: TGTGCTAGTGGTTTCCGAGGGGGGACCTACGAGCAGTACTTC
cdr3_aa: CASGFRGGTYEQYF

d_call: .
v_call: TRBV10-3
clone_size: .
j_call: TRBJ1-2
cdr3_length: 13
cdr3_nt: TGTGCCATCAGTGAGACAGTGGCTTATGGCTACACCTTC
cdr3_aa: CAISETVAYGYTF

d_call: .
v_call: TRBV4-1
clone_size: once
j_call: TRBJ2-1
cdr3_length: 13
cdr3_nt: TGCGCCAGCAGCCGAATCAGGGACACTGAGCAGTTCTTC
cdr3_aa: CASSRIRDTEQFF

d_call: .
v_call: TRBV11-3
clone_size: .
j_call: TRBJ1-1
cdr3_length: 15
cdr3_nt: TGTGCCAGCAGCTTAGACGGTCAAGTGAACACTGAAGCTTTCTTT
cdr3_aa: CASSLDGQVNTEAFF

d_call: .
v_call: TRBV10-1
clone_size: .
j_call: TRBJ2-2
cdr3_length: 15
cdr3_nt: TGCGCCAGCAGTGATGGGGGCGCGAACACCGGGGAGCTGTTTTTT
cdr3_aa: CASSDGGANTGELFF

d_call: .
v_call: TRBV19
clone_size: .
j_call: TRBJ1-2
cdr3_length: 14
cdr3_nt: TGTGCCAGTAGTATGGCGAGGGTGGGGCTTGGCTACACCTTC
cdr3_aa: CASSMARVGLGYTF

d_call: .
v_call: TRBV7-7
clone_size: .
j_call: TRBJ1-3
cdr3_length: 15
cdr3_nt: TGTGCCAGCAGCTTAGGACAGTCCTCTGGAAACACCATATATTTT
cdr3_aa: CASSLGQSSGNTIYF

d_call: TRBD1
v_call: TRBV7-3
clone_size: .
j_call: TRBJ2-1
cdr3_length: 16
cdr3_nt: TGTGCCAGCAGCTTATTAGGGGGCGGGTCTGACAATGAGCAGTTCTTC
cdr3_aa: CASSLLGGGSDNEQFF

d_call: .
v_call: TRBV5-1
clone_size: .
j_call: TRBJ1-5
cdr3_length: 14
cdr3_nt: TGCGCCAGCAGCTTGGTGCCAGGGGATCAGCCCCAGCATTTT
cdr3_aa: CASSLVPGDQPQHF

d_call: .
v_call: TRBV2
clone_size: .
j_call: TRBJ1-4
cdr3_length: 11
cdr3_nt: TGTGCCAGCAGTGAGGCGATCGAACTGTTTTTT
cdr3_aa: CASSEAIELFF

d_call: .
v_call: TRBV2
clone_size: .
j_call: TRBJ1-1
cdr3_length: 15
cdr3_nt: TGTGCCAGCAGTGAGGGGCGCCACATGAACACTGAAGCTTTCTTT
cdr3_aa: CASSEGRHMNTEAFF

d_call: .
v_call: TRBV19
clone_size: .
j_call: TRBJ1-5
cdr3_length: 17
cdr3_nt: TGTGCCAGTAGATCTCCCGCGGGGCTAGGTAGCAATCAGCCCCAGCATTTT
cdr3_aa: CASRSPAGLGSNQPQHF

d_call: .
v_call: TRBV5-1
clone_size: .
j_call: TRBJ2-5
cdr3_length: 15
cdr3_nt: TGCGCCAGCAGCCCACGTTGGGGGGCCGGAGAGACCCAGTACTTC
cdr3_aa: CASSPRWGAGETQYF

d_call: .
v_call: TRBV14
clone_size: .
j_call: TRBJ1-1
cdr3_length: 12
cdr3_nt: TGTGCCAGCAGCCCCCAGGACGCTGAAGCTTTCTTT
cdr3_aa: CASSPQDAEAFF

d_call: TRBD1
v_call: TRBV6-4
clone_size: .
j_call: TRBJ2-7
cdr3_length: 12
cdr3_nt: TGTGCCATCGAGGACAGGGTTTACGAGCAGTACTTC
cdr3_aa: CAIEDRVYEQYF

d_call: .
v_call: TRBV4-3
clone_size: .
j_call: TRBJ2-7
cdr3_length: 15
cdr3_nt: TGCGCCAGCAGCCAAGTTTCTAGCGTCGGCTACGAGCAGTACTTC
cdr3_aa: CASSQVSSVGYEQYF

d_call: .
v_call: TRBV29-1
clone_size: .
j_call: TRBJ2-7
cdr3_length: 13
cdr3_nt: TGCAGCGTTGAGGGGGACAACCGATACGAGCAGTACTTC
cdr3_aa: CSVEGDNRYEQYF

d_call: .
v_call: TRBV2
clone_size: .
j_call: TRBJ2-7
cdr3_length: 12
cdr3_nt: TGTGCCAGCCGAGAGGACAGACTCAGGCAGTACTTC
cdr3_aa: CASREDRLRQYF